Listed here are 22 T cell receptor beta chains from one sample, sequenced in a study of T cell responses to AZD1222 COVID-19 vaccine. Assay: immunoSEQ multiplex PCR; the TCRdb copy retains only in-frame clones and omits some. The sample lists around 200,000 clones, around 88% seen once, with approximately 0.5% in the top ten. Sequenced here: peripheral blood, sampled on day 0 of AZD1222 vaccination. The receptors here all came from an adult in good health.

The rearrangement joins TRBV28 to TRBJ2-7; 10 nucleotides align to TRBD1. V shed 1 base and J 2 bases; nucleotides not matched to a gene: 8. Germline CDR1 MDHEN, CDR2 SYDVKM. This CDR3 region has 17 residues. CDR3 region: CASSLFSGQGMAYEQYF. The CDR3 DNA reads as TGTGCCAGCAGTTTATTCTCGGGACAGGGGATGGCCTACGAGCAGTACTTC.

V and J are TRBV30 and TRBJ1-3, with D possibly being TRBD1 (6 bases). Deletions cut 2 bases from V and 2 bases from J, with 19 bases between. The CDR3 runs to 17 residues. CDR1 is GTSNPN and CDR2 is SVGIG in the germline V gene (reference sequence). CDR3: CAWSYPGGARTGNTIYF. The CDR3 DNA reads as TGTGCCTGGAGTTACCCCGGGGGGGCACGAACTGGAAACACCATATATTTT. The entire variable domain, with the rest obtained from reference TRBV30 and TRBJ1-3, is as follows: SQTIHQWPATLVQPVGSPLSLECTVEGTSNPNLYWYRQAAGRGLQLLFYSVGIGQISSEVPQNLSASRPQDRQFILSSKKLLLSDSGFYLCAWSYPGGARTGNTIYFGEGSWLTVV.

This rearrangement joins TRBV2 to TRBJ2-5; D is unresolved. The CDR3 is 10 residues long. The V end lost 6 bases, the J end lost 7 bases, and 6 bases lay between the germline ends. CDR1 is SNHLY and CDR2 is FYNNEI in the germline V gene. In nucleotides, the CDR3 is TGTGCCAGCAGCAGTGTGACCCAGTACTTC. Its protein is CASSSVTQYF.

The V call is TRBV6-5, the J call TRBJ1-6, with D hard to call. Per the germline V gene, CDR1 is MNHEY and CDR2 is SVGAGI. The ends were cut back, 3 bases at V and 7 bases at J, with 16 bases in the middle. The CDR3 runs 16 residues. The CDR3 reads CASSYFRRPENSPLHF. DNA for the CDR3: TGTGCCAGCAGTTATTTTCGGAGACCAGAGAATTCACCCCTCCACTTT.

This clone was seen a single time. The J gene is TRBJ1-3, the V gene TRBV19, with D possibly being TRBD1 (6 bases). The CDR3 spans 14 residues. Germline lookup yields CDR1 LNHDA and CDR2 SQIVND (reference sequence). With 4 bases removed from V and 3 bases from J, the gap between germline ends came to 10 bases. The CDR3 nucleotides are TGTGCCAGTAGTACCCAGGGGCGTGGAAACACCATATATTTT. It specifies CASSTQGRGNTIYF.

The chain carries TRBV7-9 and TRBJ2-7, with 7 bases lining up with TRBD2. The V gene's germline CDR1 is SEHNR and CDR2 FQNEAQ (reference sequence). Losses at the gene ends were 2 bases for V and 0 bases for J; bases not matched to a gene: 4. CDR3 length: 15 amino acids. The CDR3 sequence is CASSLTSVSSYEQYF. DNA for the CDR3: TGTGCCAGCAGCTTAACTAGCGTAAGCTCCTACGAGCAGTACTTC.

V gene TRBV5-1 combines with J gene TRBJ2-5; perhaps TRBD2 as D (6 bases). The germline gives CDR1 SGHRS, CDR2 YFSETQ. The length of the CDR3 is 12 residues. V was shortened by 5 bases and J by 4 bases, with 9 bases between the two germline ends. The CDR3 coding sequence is TGCGCCAGCAGTGGAGGGCGAGAGACCCAGTACTTC. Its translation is CASSGGRETQYF.

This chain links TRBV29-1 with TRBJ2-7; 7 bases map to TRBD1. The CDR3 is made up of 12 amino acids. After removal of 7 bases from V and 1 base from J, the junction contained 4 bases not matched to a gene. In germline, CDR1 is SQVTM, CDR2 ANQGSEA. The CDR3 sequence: CSALDRSYEQYF. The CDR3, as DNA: TGCAGCGCCTTGGACAGGTCCTACGAGCAGTACTTC.

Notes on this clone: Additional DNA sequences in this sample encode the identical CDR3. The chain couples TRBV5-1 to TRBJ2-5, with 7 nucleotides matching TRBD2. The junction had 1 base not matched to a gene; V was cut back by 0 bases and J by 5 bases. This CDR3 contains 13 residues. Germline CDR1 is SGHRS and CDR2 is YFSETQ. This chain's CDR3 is CASSLAGGETQYF. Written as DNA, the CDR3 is TGCGCCAGCAGCTTGGCCGGGGGGGAGACCCAGTACTTC. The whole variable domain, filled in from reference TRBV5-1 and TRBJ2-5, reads KAGVTQTPRYLIKTRGQQVTLSCSPISGHRSVSWYQQTPGQGLQFLFEYFSETQRNKGNFPGRFSGRQFSNSRSEMNVSTLELGDSALYLCASSLAGGETQYFGPGTRLLVL.

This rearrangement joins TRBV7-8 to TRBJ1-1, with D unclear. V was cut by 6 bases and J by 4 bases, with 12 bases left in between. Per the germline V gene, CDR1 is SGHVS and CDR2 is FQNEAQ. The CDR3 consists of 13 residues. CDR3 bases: TGTGCCAGCAGGCCCGGGGATATCACTGAAGCTTTCTTT. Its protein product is CASRPGDITEAFF.

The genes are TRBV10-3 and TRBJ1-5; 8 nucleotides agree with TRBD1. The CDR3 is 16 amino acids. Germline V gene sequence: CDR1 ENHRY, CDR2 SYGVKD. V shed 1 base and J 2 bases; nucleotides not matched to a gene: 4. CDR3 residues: CAISEFDRGGNQPQHF. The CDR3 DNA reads TGTGCCATCAGTGAGTTCGACAGGGGTGGCAATCAGCCCCAGCATTTT.

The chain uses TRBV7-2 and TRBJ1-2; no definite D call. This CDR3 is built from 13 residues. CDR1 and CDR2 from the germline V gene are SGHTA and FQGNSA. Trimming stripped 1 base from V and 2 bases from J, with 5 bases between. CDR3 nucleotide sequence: TGTGCCAGCAGCTTAGGACAAAACTATGGCTACACCTTC. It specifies CASSLGQNYGYTF. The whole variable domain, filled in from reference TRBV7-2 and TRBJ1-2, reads GAGVSQSPSNKVTEKGKDVELRCDPISGHTALYWYRQSLGQGLEFLIYFQGNSAPDKSGLPSDRFSAERTGGSVSTLTIQRTQQEDSAVYLCASSLGQNYGYTFGSGTRLTVV.

CDR3 residues: CASSLVGRGKYNEQFF. CDR3 coding DNA: TGTGCCAGCAGCTTAGTGGGGCGGGGGAAATACAATGAGCAGTTCTTC. The chain uses TRBV7-2 and TRBJ2-1, with 7 bases matching TRBD2. CDR3 length: 16 amino acids. With 1 base clipped from V and 4 bases from J, the junction kept 7 bases outside the gene matches. Germline V gene data show CDR1 as SGHTA and CDR2 as FQGNSA. Using reference TRBV7-2 and TRBJ2-1 for the parts outside the CDR3, the full variable domain is GAGVSQSPSNKVTEKGKDVELRCDPISGHTALYWYRQSLGQGLEFLIYFQGNSAPDKSGLPSDRFSAERTGGSVSTLTIQRTQQEDSAVYLCASSLVGRGKYNEQFFGPGTRLTVL.

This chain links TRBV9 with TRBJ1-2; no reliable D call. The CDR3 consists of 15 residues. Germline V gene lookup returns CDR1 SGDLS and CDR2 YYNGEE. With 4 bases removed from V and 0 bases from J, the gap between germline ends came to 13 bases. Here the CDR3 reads CASSLRSLANYGYTF. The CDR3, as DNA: TGTGCCAGCAGCCTCCGGTCCTTAGCTAACTATGGCTACACCTTC.

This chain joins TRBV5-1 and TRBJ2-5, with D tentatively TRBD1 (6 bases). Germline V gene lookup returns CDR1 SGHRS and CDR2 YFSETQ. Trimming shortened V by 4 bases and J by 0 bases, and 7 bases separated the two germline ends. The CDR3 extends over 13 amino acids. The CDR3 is CASSPGDQETQYF. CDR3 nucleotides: TGCGCCAGCAGCCCAGGGGACCAAGAGACCCAGTACTTC.

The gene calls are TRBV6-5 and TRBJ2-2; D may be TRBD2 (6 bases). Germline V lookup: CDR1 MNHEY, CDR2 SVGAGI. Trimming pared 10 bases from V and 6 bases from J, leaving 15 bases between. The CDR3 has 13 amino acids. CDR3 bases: TGTGCCACACGGGGCGGGGCCGCCGGGGAGCTGTTTTTT. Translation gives CATRGGAAGELFF.

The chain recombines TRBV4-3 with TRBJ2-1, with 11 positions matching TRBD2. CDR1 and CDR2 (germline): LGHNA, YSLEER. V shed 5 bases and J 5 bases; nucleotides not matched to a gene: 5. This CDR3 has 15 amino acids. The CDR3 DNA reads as TGCGCCAGCAGCGCTCTAGCGGGGGGTAACAATGAGCAGTTCTTC. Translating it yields CASSALAGGNNEQFF.

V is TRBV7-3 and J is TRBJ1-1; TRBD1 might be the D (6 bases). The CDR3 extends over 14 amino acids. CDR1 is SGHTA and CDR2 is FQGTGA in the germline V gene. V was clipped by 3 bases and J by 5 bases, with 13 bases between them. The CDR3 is CASSLQAGATEAFF. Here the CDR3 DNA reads TGTGCCAGCAGCTTGCAGGCGGGGGCGACTGAAGCTTTCTTT.

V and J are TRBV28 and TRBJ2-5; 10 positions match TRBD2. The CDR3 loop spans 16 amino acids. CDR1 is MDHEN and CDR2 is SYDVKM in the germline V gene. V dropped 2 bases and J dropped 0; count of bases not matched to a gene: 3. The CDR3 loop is CASSLGAGGYQETQYF. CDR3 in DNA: TGTGCCAGCAGTTTAGGAGCGGGGGGGTACCAAGAGACCCAGTACTTC.

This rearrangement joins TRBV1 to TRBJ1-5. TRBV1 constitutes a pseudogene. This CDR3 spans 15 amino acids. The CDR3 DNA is TGCACCAGCAGCCCTCGGGCGGACCTTTGTCAGCCCCAGCATTTT. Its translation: CTSSPRADLCQPQHF.

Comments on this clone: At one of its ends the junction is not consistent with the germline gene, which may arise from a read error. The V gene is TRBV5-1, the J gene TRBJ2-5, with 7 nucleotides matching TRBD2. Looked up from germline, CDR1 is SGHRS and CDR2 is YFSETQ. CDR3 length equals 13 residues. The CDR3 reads CASSGERDYPAHF. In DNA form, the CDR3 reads TGCGCCAGCAGCGGGGAACGGGACTACCCGGCCCACTTC.

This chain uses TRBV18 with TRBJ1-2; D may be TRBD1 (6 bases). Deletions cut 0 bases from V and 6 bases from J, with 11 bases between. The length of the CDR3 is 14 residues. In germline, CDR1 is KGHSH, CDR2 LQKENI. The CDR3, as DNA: TGTGCCAGCTCACCACCGGGGGGCCGTGATGGCTACACCTTC. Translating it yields CASSPPGGRDGYTF.